Below are 26 T cell receptor beta chains sequenced from a single sample in a study of siplizumab effects on memory and regulatory T cells. Profiled with immunoSEQ multiplex PCR; TCRdb holds only in-frame clones, not every one. The sample has some 110,000 clones; about 92% are singletons. Sample: CD4+ T cells sorted from blood. The receptors were gathered from a human donor in good health.

The V gene is TRBV5-4, the J gene TRBJ2-5, with no clear D. CDR3 size: 13 residues. V lost 5 bases and J 3 bases, leaving 11 bases between the germline ends. Germline V gene sequence: CDR1 SGHNT, CDR2 YYREEE (reference sequence). CDR3 sequence reads: CASRPGPEETQYF. CDR3 DNA sequence: TGTGCCAGCAGACCCGGGCCAGAAGAGACCCAGTACTTC.

The rearrangement links TRBV6-1 to TRBJ1-2; 8 bases line up with TRBD1. This CDR3 contains 12 residues. With V trimmed by 8 bases and J by 4 bases, 3 bases remained unmatched. Germline values: CDR1 MNHNS, CDR2 SASEGT. The CDR3 loop reads CASEQGVYGYTF. DNA for the CDR3: TGTGCCAGCGAACAGGGGGTCTATGGCTACACCTTC.

The V call is TRBV7-3, the J call TRBJ2-3; D possibly corresponds to TRBD1 (6 bases). Germline CDR1 SGHTA, CDR2 FQGTGA. The V gene lost 5 bases and the J gene lost 1 base, with 16 bases spanning the gap. This CDR3 is built from 16 residues. CDR3 DNA sequence: TGTGCCAGCAGCCCTCAGACAGGTTCCGGCACAGATACGCAGTATTTT. Its protein is CASSPQTGSGTDTQYF.

The chain recombines TRBV5-1 with TRBJ2-1, with 7 bases matching TRBD2. The trim removed 4 bases at V and 0 bases at J, leaving 4 bases unmatched. This CDR3 has 15 residues. Germline values: CDR1 SGHRS, CDR2 YFSETQ. DNA of the CDR3: TGCGCCAGCAGCCTGGGGGGGAGCTCCTACAATGAGCAGTTCTTC. This translates into CASSLGGSSYNEQFF.

The rearrangement links TRBV28 to TRBJ1-2; 7 nucleotides align to TRBD1. The CDR3 has 13 residues. After removal of 5 bases from V and 8 bases from J, the junction contained 8 bases not matched to a gene. Germline V gene lookup returns CDR1 MDHEN and CDR2 SYDVKM. The CDR3 DNA sequence: TGTGCCAGCAGTATCTCGGACAGGCCGGGCTACACCTTC. The encoded protein is CASSISDRPGYTF.

V gene TRBV11-2 combines with J gene TRBJ2-7, with D possibly matching TRBD1 (6 bases). V lost 3 bases to trimming and J lost 0 bases, with 12 bases between them. The CDR3 loop spans 15 amino acids. CDR1 and CDR2 from the germline V gene are SGHAT and FQNNGV. The CDR3 reads CASSFTDSLSYEQYF. The DNA of the CDR3 is TGTGCCAGCAGCTTTACGGACAGCCTCTCCTACGAGCAGTACTTC.

The gene calls are TRBV18 and TRBJ2-1; a possible D gene is TRBD1 (5 bases). In germline, CDR1 is KGHSH, CDR2 LQKENI. The V gene lost 3 bases and the J gene lost 4 bases, with 7 bases spanning the gap. The CDR3 has 13 amino acids. CDR3 DNA: TGTGCCAGCTCACCCAGGGTTTACAATGAGCAGTTCTTC. It translates to CASSPRVYNEQFF.

The chain employs TRBV4-2 and TRBJ2-1, with D hard to call. CDR3 length: 14 residues. Germline CDR1 and CDR2: LGHNA and YNFKEQ. V was cut by 0 bases and J by 8 bases, with 11 bases left in between. CDR3 region: CASSQENARDEQFF. The DNA of the CDR3 is TGTGCCAGCAGCCAAGAAAATGCTAGGGATGAGCAGTTCTTC.

This clone has only a few counts. J is TRBJ1-1 and V is TRBV30; D gene uncertain. Germline V gene sequence: CDR1 GTSNPN, CDR2 SVGIG (reference sequence). V gave up 2 bases and J gave up 0 bases, with 4 bases separating them. There are 12 residues in the CDR3. CDR3 nucleotide sequence: TGTGCCTGGAGTCTCATGAACACTGAAGCTTTCTTT. It codes for CAWSLMNTEAFF.

The chain employs TRBV27 and TRBJ2-2, with a possible D match to TRBD2 (5 bases). V was pared by 3 bases and J by 0 bases, with 11 bases between. Germline loops: CDR1 MNHEY, CDR2 SMNVEV (reference sequence). The CDR3 has 16 residues. The CDR3 reads CASSFSGSTNTGELFF. The CDR3 DNA reads as TGTGCCAGCAGTTTCTCGGGGTCCACGAACACCGGGGAGCTGTTTTTT.

The chain employs TRBV5-1 and TRBJ1-3; D unresolved. V dropped 0 bases and J dropped 4 bases, with 14 bases sitting between them. This CDR3 is built from 16 residues. Germline assignment: CDR1 SGHRS and CDR2 YFSETQ. The CDR3 is CASSLGVPSSGNTIYF. The CDR3 DNA reads TGCGCCAGCAGCTTGGGGGTCCCCAGCTCCGGAAACACCATATATTTT.

The CDR3 spells CARSAPVPGQGVENQPQHF. CDR3 coding DNA: TGTGCCAGAAGCGCGCCAGTGCCGGGACAGGGGGTGGAGAATCAGCCCCAGCATTTT. The V and J genes are TRBV5-3 and TRBJ1-5; the match to TRBD1 covers 11 bases. TRBV5-3 is designated an ORF whose function remains uncertain. This CDR3 region has 19 residues. The V and J ends lost 4 bases and 4 bases, in that order; junction bases with no gene match: 16.

The V gene is TRBV19, the J gene TRBJ2-3; 14 bases are a match to TRBD2. Per germline, CDR1 LNHDA and CDR2 SQIVND (reference sequence). V shed 6 bases and J 2 bases; nucleotides not matched to a gene: 7. The length of the CDR3 is 17 residues. The CDR3 DNA sequence: TGTGCCAGTAGACCTCGGACTAGCGGGGGGAACACAGATACGCAGTATTTT. This codes for CASRPRTSGGNTDTQYF.

This rearrangement joins TRBV5-1 to TRBJ2-7, with 10 bases matching TRBD1. Per the germline V gene, CDR1 is SGHRS and CDR2 is YFSETQ. The CDR3 has 14 residues. Trimming cost V 4 bases and J 2 bases; bases outside gene matches: 3. DNA for the CDR3: TGCGCCAGCAGCAACGGACAGGGGGCCTACGAGCAGTACTTC. Translating it yields CASSNGQGAYEQYF.

The CDR3 DNA reads as TGTGCCTGGATTATCGGCAATGAGCAGTTCTTC. It translates to CAWIIGNEQFF. V and J are TRBV30 and TRBJ2-1; D gene unclear. The CDR3 sequence is 11 residues long. Germline CDR1 is GTSNPN and CDR2 is SVGIG (reference sequence). The V and J ends lost 4 bases and 6 bases respectively, with 7 bases between them.

This chain uses TRBV7-9 with TRBJ2-6; D ambiguous. The CDR3 has 14 residues. Per germline, CDR1 SEHNR and CDR2 FQNEAQ (reference sequence). The V end lost 5 bases, the J end lost 4 bases, and 9 bases lay between the germline ends. The chain's CDR3 is CASSPGRGANVLTF. CDR3 nucleotide sequence: TGTGCCAGCAGCCCTGGACGAGGGGCCAACGTCCTGACTTTC.

The rearrangement links TRBV5-1 to TRBJ1-5, with TRBD1 matching over 8 bases. From germline, CDR1 is SGHRS and CDR2 YFSETQ. V lost 2 bases, J lost 4 bases, and 8 bases stayed unmatched. The CDR3 extends over 16 amino acids. The CDR3 sequence: CASSLLPGTGNQPQHF. The CDR3 bases are TGCGCCAGCAGCTTACTGCCCGGGACAGGTAATCAGCCCCAGCATTTT.

This chain joins TRBV9 and TRBJ1-2; D gene uncertain. V lost 4 bases and J lost 1, with 8 bases in between. The length of the CDR3 is 13 residues. The germline V gene encodes CDR1 SGDLS and CDR2 YYNGEE. The CDR3 nucleotides are TGTGCCAGCAGCTCCGACCTTAACTATGGCTACACCTTC. This sequence encodes CASSSDLNYGYTF.

The chain employs TRBV5-5 and TRBJ2-2, with D maybe TRBD2 (6 bases). From germline, CDR1 is SGHKS and CDR2 YYEKEE (reference sequence). CDR3 length equals 15 residues. Trimming stripped 1 base from V and 2 bases from J, with 9 bases between. The CDR3 DNA is TGTGCCAGCAGCTTGTGGAGGGTTAACACCGGGGAGCTGTTTTTT. Encoded protein: CASSLWRVNTGELFF.

This clone has a handful of counts. V gene TRBV5-1 combines with J gene TRBJ1-5; D gene uncertain. Germline assignment: CDR1 SGHRS and CDR2 YFSETQ. With 3 bases removed from V and 2 bases from J, the gap between germline ends came to 6 bases. The CDR3 loop spans 13 amino acids. CDR3 sequence reads: CASSYSGNQPQHF. The CDR3 DNA reads as TGCGCCAGCAGCTACAGCGGCAATCAGCCCCAGCATTTT.

V and J are TRBV11-2 and TRBJ2-7, with 9 bases fitting TRBD1. Germline V lookup: CDR1 SGHAT, CDR2 FQNNGV. The CDR3 runs 13 residues. The ends lost 2 bases at V and 6 bases at J; junction bases unmatched: 2. CDR3 sequence: CASSLRDRVEQYF. CDR3 nucleotides: TGTGCCAGCAGCTTAAGGGACAGGGTCGAGCAGTACTTC.

This chain connects TRBV2 to TRBJ2-1; D is unclear. Germline-derived CDR1 and CDR2 are SNHLY and FYNNEI. Deletions cut 4 bases from V and 9 bases from J, with 7 bases between. CDR3 length: 11 amino acids. CDR3 residues: CASSALGEQFF. In DNA form, the CDR3 reads TGTGCCAGCAGTGCCCTCGGTGAGCAGTTCTTC.

This clone was picked up one time. This sequence joins TRBV6-1 and TRBJ1-2; D is undetermined. Germline lookup yields CDR1 MNHNS and CDR2 SASEGT. This CDR3 contains 15 residues. V was trimmed by 6 bases and J by 7 bases, leaving 21 bases between them. The CDR3 loop reads CASSLDGSLSFGYTF. The CDR3 bases are TGTGCCAGCAGCCTGGACGGTTCTTTATCTTTTGGCTACACCTTC.

This chain links TRBV7-2 with TRBJ2-1; D uncertain. The germline V gene has CDR1 SGHTA and CDR2 FQGNSA. The CDR3 totals 11 residues. The V end was cut by 4 bases, the J end by 8 bases, with 6 bases between. The CDR3 loop reads CASSYHYEQFF. The CDR3 region has the DNA TGTGCCAGCAGCTACCACTATGAGCAGTTCTTC.

The gene calls are TRBV9 and TRBJ1-6; TRBD1 might be the D (5 bases). Germline V lookup: CDR1 SGDLS, CDR2 YYNGEE. This CDR3 region has 18 residues. V shed 0 bases and J shed 0 bases, with 13 bases lying between them. This CDR3 reads CASSVDGGFDSYNSPLHF. The CDR3 DNA reads as TGTGCCAGCAGCGTAGACGGGGGGTTCGACTCCTATAATTCACCCCTCCACTTT.

CDR3 DNA: TGTGCCAGTAGTATAGATTCTGCAGGGGACGGGCAGCCCCAGCATTTT. Amino acid sequence: CASSIDSAGDGQPQHF. The rearrangement joins TRBV19 to TRBJ1-5, with D possibly matching TRBD1 (6 bases). The CDR3 covers 16 residues. The ends were cut back, 0 bases at V and 7 bases at J, with 16 bases in the middle. CDR1 and CDR2 from the germline V gene are LNHDA and SQIVND (reference sequence).